This TCR beta chain was captured in a study of cytomegalovirus exposure and HLA in healthy donors. Turning to the study itself: Earlier sequencing of approximately 180 million T cells yielded around 120 million unique TCR beta sequences.

The CDR3 is 14 amino acids. CDR1 is LNHDA, CDR2 SQIVND, per germline (reference sequence). V gave up 5 bases and J gave up 0 bases, with 11 bases separating them. Study-wide results and limits: Listed as cytomegalovirus-associated were over 150 TCR beta chains.

A multiplex PCR was run with 60 Vbeta primers and 13 Jbeta primers. The assay was immunoSEQ multiplex PCR, and TCRdb's table has in-frame clones only and misses some. The repertoire holds some 110,000 clones, with over 75% as singletons. As to this clone: Antigen specificity is unknown.

The chain links TRBV19 to TRBJ2-7; unclear D gene. This clonotype originated in a man aged 25-45 years in good health and CMV-seropositive. The sample taken for sequencing was PBMCs. The DNA for the CDR3 is TGTGCCAGTAGTCAGACGGCTAGCTCCTACGAGCAGTACTTC. It encodes CASSQTASSYEQYF.